The TCR beta chain described here comes from a study of blood T cell repertoires in COVID-19. Study-level background: From the United States, Italy and Spain came samples of acute and convalescent COVID-19.

Original processing methods: The authors estimated nucleated cell counts from reference gene primer amplification. Assay: immunoSEQ multiplex PCR; the TCRdb copy retains only in-frame clones and omits some. The DNA gave D and trimming, while V, J and clone size come from that table. The sample shows 40,000 or so clones, just over 90% of them seen only once. The CDR3 length is 15 residues. Trimming took off 2 bases at V and 5 bases at J, with 14 bases between the two ends. Germline CDR1 and CDR2: SGHRS and YFSETQ. The sample was peripheral blood. This sequence joins TRBV5-1 and TRBJ2-1; weak D call: TRBD1 (6 bases). The clonotype was recovered from a man between 45 and 60 years old with active COVID-19. Here the CDR3 reads CASSLTGTPNNEQFF. CDR3 nucleotide sequence: TGCGCCAGCAGCTTAACCGGGACACCCAACAATGAGCAGTTCTTC.